A single sample is the source of the 9 T cell receptor beta chains below, sequenced in a study of Ad26.COV2.S vaccination and SARS-CoV-2 variants (dated by TCRdb to the early 2020s). The library was produced with the immunoSEQ multiplex PCR assay. This is the immuneACCESS table as TCRdb keeps it, with only in-frame sequences that have V and J called. A part of the clones is gone; compared with another copy, unresolved V genes explain less than half, and the rest is unexplained. The sample yields around 450,000 clones; approximately 92% were counted once. The ten top clones hold roughly 2.5% of the sample. Sample treatment or condition, as interpreted from the label and publication: around 19 received Ad26.COV2.S at low or high dose, single or two shots; a few received placebo; per-sample allocation not given. For vaccine and placebo recipients, repertoires were sequenced using samples collected on day 63 after the first injection.

The material was peripheral blood, obtained in a trial of Ad26.COV2.S vaccine versus placebo. The receptors stem from a person aged 18-60 years who received the Ad26.COV2.S COVID-19 vaccine or a placebo.

The chain uses TRBV5-1 and TRBJ2-2, with a possible D match to TRBD1 (5 bases). Trimming removed 0 bases from V and 0 bases from J, with 9 bases in between. CDR1 is SGHRS, CDR2 YFSETQ, per germline. This CDR3 contains 16 residues. The CDR3 sequence: CASSLVWGANTGELFF. CDR3 sequence (DNA): TGCGCCAGCAGCTTGGTGTGGGGCGCGAACACCGGGGAGCTGTTTTTT.

The chain links TRBV11-2 to TRBJ2-5; 8 bases match TRBD1. This CDR3 has 16 amino acids. After removal of 2 bases from V and 4 bases from J, the junction contained 9 bases not matched to a gene. The germline gives CDR1 SGHAT, CDR2 FQNNGV. The CDR3 DNA is TGTGCCAGCAGCTTAAAAGGGGTCACAGGGGGAGAGACCCAGTACTTC. The encoded protein is CASSLKGVTGGETQYF.

The gene calls are TRBV7-8 and TRBJ2-2; 11 bases fit TRBD1. V was pared by 5 bases and J by 5 bases, with 4 bases of the junction left unmatched. The V gene's germline CDR1 is SGHVS and CDR2 FQNEAQ. The length of the CDR3 is 15 residues. The CDR3 DNA reads as TGTGCCAGCAGCGCTCGGGACAGGGGGACCGGGGAGCTGTTTTTT. This codes for CASSARDRGTGELFF.

This clone occurred once. The chain uses TRBV4-3 and TRBJ2-3; 8 positions match TRBD2. This CDR3 is built from 15 residues. J was trimmed by 4 bases and V by 1 base; bases with no gene match: 4. The germline CDR1 and CDR2 sequences are LGHNA and YSLEER. DNA for the CDR3: TGCGCCAGCAGCCAAGTCCGGGGGGGGGCAGATACGCAGTATTTT. It is translated as CASSQVRGGADTQYF.

The V and J genes are TRBV5-1 and TRBJ1-1; TRBD1 matches 9 bases. Looked up from germline, CDR1 is SGHRS and CDR2 is YFSETQ. The CDR3 extends over 14 amino acids. J was trimmed by 6 bases and V by 4 bases; bases with no gene match: 7. CDR3 in amino acids: CASSVTGGSPEAFF. DNA of the CDR3: TGCGCCAGCAGCGTGACAGGGGGATCCCCTGAAGCTTTCTTT.

This chain uses TRBV5-1 with TRBJ2-1; 14 nucleotides line up with TRBD2. Trimming removed 3 bases from V and 2 bases from J; junction bases left unmatched: 7. The CDR3 has 18 residues. Germline V gene data show CDR1 as SGHRS and CDR2 as YFSETQ. The CDR3 sequence is CASSSGLAGGPTYNEQFF. The CDR3 DNA is TGCGCCAGCAGCTCCGGACTAGCGGGGGGACCCACCTACAATGAGCAGTTCTTC. Full variable domain (missing parts from reference TRBV5-1 and TRBJ2-1): KAGVTQTPRYLIKTRGQQVTLSCSPISGHRSVSWYQQTPGQGLQFLFEYFSETQRNKGNFPGRFSGRQFSNSRSEMNVSTLELGDSALYLCASSSGLAGGPTYNEQFFGPGTRLTVL.

This clone appeared a few times. This chain connects TRBV6-4 to TRBJ2-7, with a weak D call TRBD1 (6 bases). Germline CDR1 and CDR2: MRHNA and SNTAGT. Trimming took off 10 bases at V and 7 bases at J, with 29 bases between the two ends. The CDR3 extends over 16 amino acids. The CDR3 reads CAIKSRPDRTSGEQYF. The CDR3 DNA sequence: TGTGCCATCAAAAGTCGCCCCGACAGGACCTCCGGAGAGCAGTACTTC.

The chain employs TRBV7-2 and TRBJ2-2; unclear D gene. CDR3 length equals 16 residues. Germline V gene lookup returns CDR1 SGHTA and CDR2 FQGNSA. The V gene lost 1 base and the J gene lost 3 bases, with 12 bases spanning the gap. CDR3 in DNA: TGTGCCAGCAGCTTAGTACCAAGGTCGGACACCGGGGAGCTGTTTTTT. It is translated as CASSLVPRSDTGELFF.

This rearrangement joins TRBV7-7 to TRBJ2-5, with D unclear. The CDR3 is 14 residues long. The germline V and J ends were trimmed by 0 bases and 8 bases, with 13 bases remaining between them. Germline V CDR1 and CDR2: SSHAT, FNYEAQ (reference sequence). CDR3 nucleotide sequence: TGTGCCAGCAGCTTAGCTGGCGACTTGGGAACCCAGTACTTC. This encodes CASSLAGDLGTQYF.